The clone carrying this TCR beta chain came up a few times. Its antigen is unknown. Trimming took off 0 bases at V and 4 bases at J, with 20 bases between the two ends. Germline-derived CDR1 and CDR2 are SGDLS and YYNGEE. This CDR3 is 18 amino acids long. This entry is derived from a study of CD8 T cell repertoires and HIV-1 epitope variants. Only in-frame clones appear in the TCRdb table, and some are missing; sequencing was by immunoSEQ multiplex PCR. The sample yields about 5,600 clones, around two thirds seen once. The receptor comes from a male donor with HIV. The chain carries TRBV9 and TRBJ1-5; weak D call: TRBD1 (6 bases). Sequenced material: cultured CD8+ T cells derived from PBMCs. The CDR3 is CASSVAPPYREGNQPQHF. Written as DNA, the CDR3 is TGTGCCAGCAGCGTAGCCCCGCCCTACAGGGAGGGGAATCAGCCCCAGCATTTT.